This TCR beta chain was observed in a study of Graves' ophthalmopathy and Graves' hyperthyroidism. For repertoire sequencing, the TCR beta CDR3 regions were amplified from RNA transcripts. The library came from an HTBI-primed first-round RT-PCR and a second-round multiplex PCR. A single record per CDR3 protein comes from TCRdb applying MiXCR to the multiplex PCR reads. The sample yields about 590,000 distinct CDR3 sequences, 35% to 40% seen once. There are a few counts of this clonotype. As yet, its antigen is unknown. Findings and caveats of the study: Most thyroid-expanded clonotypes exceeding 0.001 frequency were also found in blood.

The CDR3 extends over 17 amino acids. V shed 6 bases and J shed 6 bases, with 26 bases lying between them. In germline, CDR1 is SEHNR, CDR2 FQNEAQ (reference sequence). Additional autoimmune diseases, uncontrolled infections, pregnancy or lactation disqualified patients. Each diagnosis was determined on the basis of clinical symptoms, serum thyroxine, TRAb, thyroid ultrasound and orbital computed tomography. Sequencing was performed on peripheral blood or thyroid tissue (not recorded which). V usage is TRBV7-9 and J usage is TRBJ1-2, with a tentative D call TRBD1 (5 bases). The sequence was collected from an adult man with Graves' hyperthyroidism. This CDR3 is CASRGNLPAAKGDGYTF. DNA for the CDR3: TGTGCCAGCAGGGGAAACCTACCGGCAGCCAAAGGGGATGGCTACACCTTC.